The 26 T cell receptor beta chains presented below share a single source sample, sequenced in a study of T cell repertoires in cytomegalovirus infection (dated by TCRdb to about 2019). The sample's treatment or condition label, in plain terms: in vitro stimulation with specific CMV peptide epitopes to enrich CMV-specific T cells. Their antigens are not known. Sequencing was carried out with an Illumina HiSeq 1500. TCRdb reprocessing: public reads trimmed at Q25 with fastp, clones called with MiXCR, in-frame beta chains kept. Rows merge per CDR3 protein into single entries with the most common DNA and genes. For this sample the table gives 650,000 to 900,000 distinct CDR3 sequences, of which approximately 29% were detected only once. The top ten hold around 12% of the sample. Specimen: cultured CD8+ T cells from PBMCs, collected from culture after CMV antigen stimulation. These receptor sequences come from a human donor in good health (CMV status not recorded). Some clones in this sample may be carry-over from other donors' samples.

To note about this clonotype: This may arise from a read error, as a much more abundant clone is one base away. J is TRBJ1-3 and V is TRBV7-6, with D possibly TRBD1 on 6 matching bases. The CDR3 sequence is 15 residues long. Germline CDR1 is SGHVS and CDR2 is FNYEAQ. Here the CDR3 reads CASSPGRGSGKTIYF. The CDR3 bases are TGTGCCAGCAGCCCCGGGAGGGGGTCTGGAAAAACCATATATTTT.

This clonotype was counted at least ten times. CDR3 loop: CASSDRDTQYF. As DNA, the CDR3 is TGTGCCAGCAGTGATAGGGATACGCAGTATTTT. This rearrangement joins TRBV6-1 to TRBJ2-3; D ambiguous. Germline loops: CDR1 MNHNS, CDR2 SASEGT. There are 11 residues in the CDR3. The V end was cut by 3 bases, the J end by 6 bases, with 4 bases between.

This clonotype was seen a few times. CDR3 coding DNA: TGTGCCAGCAGCATACAGCCCCTTGCGCCCCAGCATTTT. It encodes CASSIQPLAPQHF. V and J are TRBV7-6 and TRBJ1-5, with D unclear. From germline, CDR1 is SGHVS and CDR2 FNYEAQ. This CDR3 has 13 residues. V lost 5 bases to trimming and J lost 9 bases, with 14 bases between them. Looking up the rest from reference TRBV7-6 and TRBJ1-5 gives the full variable domain: GAGVSQSPRYKVTKRGQDVALRCDPISGHVSLYWYRQALGQGPEFLTYFNYEAQQDKSGLPNDRFSAERPEGSISTLTIQRTEQRDSAMYRCASSIQPLAPQHFGDGTRLSIL.

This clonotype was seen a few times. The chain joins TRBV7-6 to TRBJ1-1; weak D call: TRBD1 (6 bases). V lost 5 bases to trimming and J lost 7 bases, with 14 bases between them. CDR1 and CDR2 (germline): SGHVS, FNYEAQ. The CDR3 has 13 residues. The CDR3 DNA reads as TGTGCCAGCAGCCCCGGACAGAGGGGTGAAGCTTTCTTT. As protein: CASSPGQRGEAFF.

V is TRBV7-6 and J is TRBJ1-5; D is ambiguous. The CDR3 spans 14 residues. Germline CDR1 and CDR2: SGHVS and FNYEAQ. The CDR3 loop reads CASGAHYSNQPQHF. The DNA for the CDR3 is TGTGCTAGCGGAGCCCATTATAGCAATCAGCCCCAGCATTTT.

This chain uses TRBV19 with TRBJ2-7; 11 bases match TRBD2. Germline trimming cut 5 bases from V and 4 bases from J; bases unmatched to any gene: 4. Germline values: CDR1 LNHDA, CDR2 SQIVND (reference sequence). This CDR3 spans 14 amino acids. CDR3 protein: CASSWTSGYYEQYF. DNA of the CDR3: TGTGCCAGTAGTTGGACTAGCGGGTATTACGAGCAGTACTTC.

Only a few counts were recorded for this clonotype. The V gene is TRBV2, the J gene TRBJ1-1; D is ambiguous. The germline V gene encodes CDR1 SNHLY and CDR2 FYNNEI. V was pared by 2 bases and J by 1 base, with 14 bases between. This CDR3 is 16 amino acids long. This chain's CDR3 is CASSEYWIARNTEAFF. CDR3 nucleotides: TGTGCCAGCAGTGAATATTGGATCGCCCGGAACACTGAAGCTTTCTTT.

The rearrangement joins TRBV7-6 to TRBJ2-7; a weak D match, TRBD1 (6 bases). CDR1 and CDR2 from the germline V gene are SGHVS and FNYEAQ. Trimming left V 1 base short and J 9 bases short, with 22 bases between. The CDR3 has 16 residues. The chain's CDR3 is CASSLVPGHGDNLQYV. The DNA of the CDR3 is TGTGCCAGCAGCTTAGTCCCGGGACATGGGGATAATCTGCAGTACGTC.

CDR3 DNA: TGTGCCAGCAGCCCAGGACAGGGGGATATACAGCCCCAGCATTTT. Translated, it gives CASSPGQGDIQPQHF. The chain combines TRBV7-3 with TRBJ1-5, with 10 bases matching TRBD1. CDR1 is SGHTA and CDR2 is FQGTGA in the germline V gene. Trimming removed 5 bases from V and 7 bases from J; junction bases left unmatched: 8. CDR3 size: 15 residues.

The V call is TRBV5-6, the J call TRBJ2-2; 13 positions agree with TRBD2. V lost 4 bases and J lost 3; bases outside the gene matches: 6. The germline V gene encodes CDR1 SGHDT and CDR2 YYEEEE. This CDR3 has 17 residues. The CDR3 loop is CASSLRLAGGDTGELFF. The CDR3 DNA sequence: TGTGCCAGCAGCCTACGACTAGCGGGGGGAGACACCGGGGAGCTGTTTTTT. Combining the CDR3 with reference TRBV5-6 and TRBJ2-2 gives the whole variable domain DAGVTQSPTHLIKTRGQQVTLRCSPKSGHDTVSWYQQALGQGPQFIFQYYEEEERQRGNFPDRFSGHQFPNYSSELNVNALLLGDSALYLCASSLRLAGGDTGELFFGEGSRLTVL.

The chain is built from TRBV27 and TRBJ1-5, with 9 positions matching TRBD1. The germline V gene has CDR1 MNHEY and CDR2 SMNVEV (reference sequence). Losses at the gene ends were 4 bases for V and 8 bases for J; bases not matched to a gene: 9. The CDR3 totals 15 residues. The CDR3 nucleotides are TGTGCCAGCAGTTCCTCCGGGACAGGGTTGGAGCCCCAGCATTTT. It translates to CASSSSGTGLEPQHF.

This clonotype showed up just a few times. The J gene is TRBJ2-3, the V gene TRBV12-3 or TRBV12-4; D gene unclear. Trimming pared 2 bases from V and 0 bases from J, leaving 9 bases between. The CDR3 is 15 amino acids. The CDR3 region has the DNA TGTGCCAGCAGTTTAAGCCCGATGAGCACAGATACGCAGTATTTT. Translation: CASSLSPMSTDTQYF.

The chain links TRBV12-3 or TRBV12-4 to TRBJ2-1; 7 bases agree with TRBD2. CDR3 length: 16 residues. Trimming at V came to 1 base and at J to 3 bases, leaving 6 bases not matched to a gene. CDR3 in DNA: TGTGCCAGCAGTTTAGTTCTGCGGGGGTACTACAATGAGCAGTTCTTC. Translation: CASSLVLRGYYNEQFF.

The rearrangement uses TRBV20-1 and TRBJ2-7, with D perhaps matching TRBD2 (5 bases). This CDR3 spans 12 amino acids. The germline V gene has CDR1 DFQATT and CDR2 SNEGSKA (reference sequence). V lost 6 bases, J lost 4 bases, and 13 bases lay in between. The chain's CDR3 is CSAPRTLYEQYV. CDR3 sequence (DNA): TGCAGTGCCCCTAGGACTCTTTACGAGCAGTACGTC.

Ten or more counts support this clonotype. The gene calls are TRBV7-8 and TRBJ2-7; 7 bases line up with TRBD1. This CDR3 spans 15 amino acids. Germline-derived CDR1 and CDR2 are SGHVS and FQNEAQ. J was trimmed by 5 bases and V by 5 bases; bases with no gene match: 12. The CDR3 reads CASSREGAGLDEQYF. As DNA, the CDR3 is TGTGCCAGCAGCCGAGAGGGGGCCGGGCTCGACGAGCAGTACTTC.

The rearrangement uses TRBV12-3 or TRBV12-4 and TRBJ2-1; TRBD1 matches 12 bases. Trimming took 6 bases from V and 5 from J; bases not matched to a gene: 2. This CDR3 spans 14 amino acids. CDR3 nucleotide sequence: TGTGCCAGCAGGGGGACAGGGGGCGACAATGAGCAGTTCTTC. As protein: CASRGTGGDNEQFF.

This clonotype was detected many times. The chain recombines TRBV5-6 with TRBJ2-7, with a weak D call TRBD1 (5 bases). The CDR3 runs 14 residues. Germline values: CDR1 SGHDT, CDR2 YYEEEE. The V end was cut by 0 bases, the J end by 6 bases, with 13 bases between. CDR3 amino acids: CASSLESGAIEQYF. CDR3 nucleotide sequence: TGTGCCAGCAGCTTGGAAAGTGGGGCGATCGAGCAGTACTTC.

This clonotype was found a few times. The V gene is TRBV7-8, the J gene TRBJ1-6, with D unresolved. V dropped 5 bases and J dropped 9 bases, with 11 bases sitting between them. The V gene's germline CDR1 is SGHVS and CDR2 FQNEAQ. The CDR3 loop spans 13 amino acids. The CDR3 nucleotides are TGTGCCAGCAGCCTAGTGCGGGTTTCACCCCTCCACTTT. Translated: CASSLVRVSPLHF.

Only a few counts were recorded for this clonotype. The CDR3 DNA is TGTGCCAGCAGTGAAGAGCGGGGGAGCTACAATGAGCAGTTCTTC. This sequence encodes CASSEERGSYNEQFF. The chain is built from TRBV6-4 and TRBJ2-1; 8 bases are a match to TRBD2. The CDR3 totals 15 residues. With 3 bases clipped from V and 3 bases from J, the junction kept 4 bases outside the gene matches. Germline assignment: CDR1 MRHNA and CDR2 SNTAGT.

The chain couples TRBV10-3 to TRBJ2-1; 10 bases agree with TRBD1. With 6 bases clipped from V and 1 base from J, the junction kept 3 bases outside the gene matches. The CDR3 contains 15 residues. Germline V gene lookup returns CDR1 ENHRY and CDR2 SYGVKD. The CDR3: CAIRGQGSSYNEQFF. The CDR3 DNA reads TGTGCCATCAGGGGACAGGGGTCGTCCTACAATGAGCAGTTCTTC.

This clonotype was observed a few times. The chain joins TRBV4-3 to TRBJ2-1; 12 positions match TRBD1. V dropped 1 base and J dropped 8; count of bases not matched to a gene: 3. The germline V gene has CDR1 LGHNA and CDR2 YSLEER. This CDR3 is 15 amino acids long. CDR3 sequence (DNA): TGCGCCAGCAGCCAAGGGGACAGGGGGCAGGATGAGCAGTTCTTC. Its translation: CASSQGDRGQDEQFF.

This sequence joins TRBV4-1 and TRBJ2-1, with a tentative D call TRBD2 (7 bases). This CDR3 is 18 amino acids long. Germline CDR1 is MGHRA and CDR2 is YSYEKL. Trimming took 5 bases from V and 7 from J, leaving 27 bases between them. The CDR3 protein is CASSSGGGRGTPGNEQFF. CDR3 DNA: TGCGCCAGCAGCTCCGGGGGCGGGCGGGGGACACCTGGAAATGAGCAGTTCTTC.

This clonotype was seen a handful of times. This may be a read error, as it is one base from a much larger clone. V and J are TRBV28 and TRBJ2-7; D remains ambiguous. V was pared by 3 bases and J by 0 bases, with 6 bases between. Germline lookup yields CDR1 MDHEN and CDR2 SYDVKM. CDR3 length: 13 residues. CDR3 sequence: CASSFSGSYEQYV. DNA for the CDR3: TGTGCCAGCAGTTTCTCCGGCTCCTACGAGCAGTACGTC.

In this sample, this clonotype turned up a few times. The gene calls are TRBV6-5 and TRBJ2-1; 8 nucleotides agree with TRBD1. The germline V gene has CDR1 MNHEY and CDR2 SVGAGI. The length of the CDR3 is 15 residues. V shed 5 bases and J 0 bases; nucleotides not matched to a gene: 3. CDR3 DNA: TGTGCCAGCAGTAATCAGGGGGCCTCCTACAATGAGCAGTTCTTC. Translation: CASSNQGASYNEQFF.

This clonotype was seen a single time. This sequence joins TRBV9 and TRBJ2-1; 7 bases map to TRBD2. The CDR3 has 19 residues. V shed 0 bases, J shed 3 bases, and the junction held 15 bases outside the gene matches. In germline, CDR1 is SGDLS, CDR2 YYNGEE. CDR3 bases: TGTGCCAGCAGCGTAGAGTCGGGGGAGGGCCGTCTAGTCTACAATGAGCAGTTCTTC. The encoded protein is CASSVESGEGRLVYNEQFF.

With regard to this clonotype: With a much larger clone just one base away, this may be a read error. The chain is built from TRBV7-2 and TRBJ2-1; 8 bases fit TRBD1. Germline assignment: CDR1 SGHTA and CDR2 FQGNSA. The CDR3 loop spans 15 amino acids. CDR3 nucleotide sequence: TGTGTCAGCCGGGGACAGGTCTTCTCCTACAATGAGCAGTTCTTC. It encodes CVSRGQVFSYNEQFF.